This entry features one T cell receptor (beta chain) sequence. The record originates from a study of blood T cell repertoires in COVID-19. Study-level background: Samples came from the United States, Italy and Spain, spanning acute and convalescent COVID-19. Nucleic acid was either cDNA or gDNA, and it came from T cells, B-cell-depleted T cells, or PBMCs.

Germline-derived CDR1 and CDR2 are SGHRS and YFSETQ. The CDR3 sequence is 14 residues long. Trimming pared 4 bases from V and 0 bases from J, leaving 8 bases between. Participants' reported clinical history set cohort assignment. Original processing methods: Quantification of nucleated cells was approximated via reference gene primer amplification. Clones were read by immunoSEQ multiplex PCR, and TCRdb kept only the in-frame ones, dropping some. That table furnishes V, J and clone size, whereas the DNA furnished D and trimming. The sample has about 170,000 clones, 83% seen once; the top ten hold less than 4.5%.

The origin of this receptor is a woman aged 50 to 65 in a cohort exposed to, infected with or recovered from COVID-19 (not recorded which). Sequencing was done on a sample of PBMCs or T cells enriched from blood (not recorded which). The chain couples TRBV5-1 to TRBJ2-1; D is uncertain. Written as DNA, the CDR3 is TGCGCCAGCAGCGGGCCGCGCTCCTACAATGAGCAGTTCTTC. Translated: CASSGPRSYNEQFF.